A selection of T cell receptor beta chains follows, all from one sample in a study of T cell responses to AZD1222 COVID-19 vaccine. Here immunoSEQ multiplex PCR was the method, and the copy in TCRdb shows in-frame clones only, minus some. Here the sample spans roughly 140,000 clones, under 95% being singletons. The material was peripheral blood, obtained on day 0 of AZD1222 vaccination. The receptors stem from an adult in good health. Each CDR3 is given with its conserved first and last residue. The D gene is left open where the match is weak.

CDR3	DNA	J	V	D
CASSLSALAGVDEQFF	TGTGCCAGCAGTTTATCAGCTCTAGCGGGAGTCGATGAGCAGTTCTTC	TRBJ2-1	TRBV28	TRBD2
CASSHRGLGEKLFF	TGTGCCAGTAGCCACAGGGGGCTTGGTGAAAAACTGTTTTTT	TRBJ1-4	TRBV19	TRBD1
CASSSPLGTGTSTGELFF	TGTGCCAGCAGCTCTCCCCTCGGGACAGGCACTAGCACCGGGGAGCTGTTTTTT	TRBJ2-2	TRBV7-3	TRBD1
CASSQSRLEKLFF	TGCGCCAGCAGCCAATCCAGACTGGAAAAACTGTTTTTT	TRBJ1-4	TRBV4-1	NA
CASSSRDSYYEQYF	TGTGCCAGCAGCTCCCGGGACAGTTACTACGAGCAGTACTTC	TRBJ2-7	TRBV6-1	TRBD1
CASSAGTASGNTIYF	TGTGCCAGCAGCGCTGGGACAGCCTCTGGAAACACCATATATTTT	TRBJ1-3	TRBV7-9	TRBD1
CASSPLAGAHTDTQYF	TGTGCCAGCAGTCCACTAGCGGGAGCACACACGGATACGCAGTATTTT	TRBJ2-3	TRBV27	TRBD2
CASSQDPGLAGGEQYF	TGCGCCAGCAGCCAAGATCCCGGACTAGCGGGAGGTGAGCAGTACTTC	TRBJ2-7	TRBV4-1	TRBD2
CASSPGTADPGELFF	TGTGCCAGCAGCCCTGGGACAGCGGATCCCGGGGAGCTGTTTTTT	TRBJ2-2	TRBV5-6	TRBD1
CASSLVTSGRDIQYF	TGTGCCAGCAGCTTAGTGACTAGCGGGAGGGACATTCAGTACTTC	TRBJ2-4	TRBV7-2	TRBD2
CASRSAGGFQPQHF	TGTGCCAGCCGCTCTGCAGGGGGTTTTCAGCCCCAGCATTTT	TRBJ1-5	TRBV19	TRBD1
CASSFLDYLNHF	TGTGCCAGCAGCTTTTTAGATTACCTCAACCACTTC	TRBJ2-7	TRBV11-2	NA
CASSTPGHLNEQFF	TGTGCCAGCAGTACCCCGGGACACCTCAATGAGCAGTTCTTC	TRBJ2-1	TRBV27	NA
CASSESSAGSYNEQFF	TGTGCCAGCAGTGAGTCGAGCGCTGGCTCCTACAATGAGCAGTTCTTC	TRBJ2-1	TRBV6-4	NA
CASSVERAGRGREQYF	TGTGCCAGCAGTGTTGAGCGAGCCGGCCGGGGGAGAGAGCAGTACTTC	TRBJ2-7	TRBV7-2	NA
CASRLKFRQKPYNEQFF	TGTGCAAGTCGCTTAAAATTTAGACAGAAGCCCTACAATGAGCAGTTCTTC	TRBJ2-1	TRBV12-2	NA
CASSQAFEQYF	TGTGCCAGCAGCCAAGCTTTCGAGCAGTACTTC	TRBJ2-7	TRBV3-1/TRBV3-2	NA
CASSLTVTGGNGYTF	TGTGCCAGCAGCTTAACGGTGACAGGAGGAAACGGCTACACCTTC	TRBJ1-2	TRBV7-3	NA
CASSPGGSGRSYEQYF	TGTGCCAGCTCACCCGGGGGTAGCGGGAGGTCCTACGAGCAGTACTTC	TRBJ2-7	TRBV18	TRBD2
CATEGLAGGQGYEQYF	TGTGCCACGGAGGGACTAGCGGGAGGGCAGGGGTACGAGCAGTACTTC	TRBJ2-7	TRBV28	TRBD2